The next 31 T cell receptor beta chains were all read from a single sample in a study of shared clonotypes between healthy human individuals. Generated by immunoSEQ multiplex PCR, the TCRdb table keeps only in-frame clones and is missing some. The sample carries about 2.4 million clones, 80% to 95% recorded once. Sequenced material: naive CD4+ T cells from PBMCs. Subset given: CD45RA+ positively selected. These receptors were obtained from a man aged 18 to 30 in good health. Some clones in this sample may be carry-over from other donors' samples.

The chain is built from TRBV5-1 and TRBJ2-7; tentative D call: TRBD1 (5 bases). Germline V gene lookup returns CDR1 SGHRS and CDR2 YFSETQ. This CDR3 comprises 14 residues. V gave up 6 bases and J gave up 4 bases, with 17 bases separating them. DNA of the CDR3: TGCGCCAGCAAGGGCGACAGACCCGGGTACGAGCAGTACTTC. It is translated as CASKGDRPGYEQYF. The whole variable domain, remainder taken from reference TRBV5-1 and TRBJ2-7, is KAGVTQTPRYLIKTRGQQVTLSCSPISGHRSVSWYQQTPGQGLQFLFEYFSETQRNKGNFPGRFSGRQFSNSRSEMNVSTLELGDSALYLCASKGDRPGYEQYFGPGTRLTVT.

V usage is TRBV29-1 and J usage is TRBJ2-7; D might be TRBD1 (5 bases). CDR3 size: 12 residues. Trimming removed 7 bases from V and 0 bases from J, with 10 bases in between. Germline CDR1 SQVTM, CDR2 ANQGSEA. The CDR3 coding sequence is TGCAGCGCAGGGCATAACTCCTACGAGCAGTACTTC. It is translated as CSAGHNSYEQYF.

The V gene is TRBV18, the J gene TRBJ1-5; D is uncertain. Germline lookup yields CDR1 KGHSH and CDR2 LQKENI. The CDR3 spans 15 residues. The ends were cut back, 0 bases at V and 2 bases at J, with 8 bases in the middle. The CDR3 loop reads CASSPPTAGNQPQHF. DNA for the CDR3: TGTGCCAGCTCACCACCCACCGCAGGCAATCAGCCCCAGCATTTT.

The chain uses TRBV11-1 and TRBJ2-5; no reliable D call. Germline loops: CDR1 SGHAT, CDR2 FQDESV (reference sequence). The V end lost 2 bases, the J end lost 4 bases, and 17 bases lay between the germline ends. The CDR3 is 16 residues long. DNA of the CDR3: TGTGCCAGCAGCTTATTATCGGGTCCGGCAGCAGAGACCCAGTACTTC. Residues: CASSLLSGPAAETQYF.

This chain uses TRBV6-6 with TRBJ2-5; the D gene is possibly TRBD2 (6 bases). V dropped 4 bases and J dropped 5 bases, with 14 bases sitting between them. Germline V gene lookup returns CDR1 MNHNY and CDR2 SVGAGI (reference sequence). CDR3 length: 14 residues. The CDR3 nucleotides are TGTGCCAGCAGTTCGACTAGGGGAGAGGAGACCCAGTACTTC. Protein sequence: CASSSTRGEETQYF.

The chain employs TRBV2 and TRBJ2-7; TRBD1 agrees at 12 bases. The germline V gene has CDR1 SNHLY and CDR2 FYNNEI. The V segment lost 8 bases and the J segment 3 bases; nucleotides outside the gene matches: 2. The CDR3 extends over 13 amino acids. The CDR3 region is CASGTGGVYEQYF. DNA of the CDR3: TGTGCCAGCGGGACAGGGGGCGTCTACGAGCAGTACTTC. Full variable domain (missing parts from reference TRBV2 and TRBJ2-7): EPEVTQTPSHQVTQMGQEVILRCVPISNHLYFYWYRQILGQKVEFLVSFYNNEISEKSEIFDDQFSVERPDGSNFTLKIRSTKLEDSAMYFCASGTGGVYEQYFGPGTRLTVT.

The chain uses TRBV5-5 and TRBJ2-2; D call uncertain. The CDR3 has 15 amino acids. CDR1 SGHKS and CDR2 YYEKEE come from the germline V gene (reference sequence). Deletions cut 4 bases from V and 3 bases from J, with 13 bases between. The CDR3 DNA is TGTGCCAGCAGCCCACCACGAGTCCACACCGGGGAGCTGTTTTTT. Its translation is CASSPPRVHTGELFF.

The J gene is TRBJ1-2, the V gene TRBV18; D may be TRBD1 (5 bases). The CDR3 has 14 residues. The V end was cut by 3 bases, the J end by 4 bases, with 12 bases between. Germline V gene lookup returns CDR1 KGHSH and CDR2 LQKENI. The CDR3 reads CASSPVGGSYGYTF. The CDR3 region has the DNA TGTGCCAGCTCACCGGTGGGGGGGTCCTATGGCTACACCTTC.

With respect to this clone: One end of the junction varies from germline; a read error may be responsible. The chain joins TRBV20-1 to TRBJ2-7, with D maybe TRBD2 (5 bases). Germline V lookup: CDR1 DFQATT, CDR2 SNEGSKA (reference sequence). The CDR3 contains 11 residues. In nucleotides, the CDR3 is TGTGGACTTACCCCAACTCACGAGCAGTACTTC. This codes for CGLTPTHEQYF.

The J gene is TRBJ2-7, the V gene TRBV27; D tentatively fits TRBD1 or TRBD2 (5 bases each). CDR3 size: 16 residues. The germline CDR1 and CDR2 sequences are MNHEY and SMNVEV (reference sequence). V lost 8 bases, J lost 0 bases, and 20 bases lay in between. DNA of the CDR3: TGTGCCAGCGGACAATTCGGGACGAAAGCCTCCTACGAGCAGTACTTC. Translating gives CASGQFGTKASYEQYF.

The chain is built from TRBV28 and TRBJ1-2; no clear D. Germline loops: CDR1 MDHEN, CDR2 SYDVKM. This CDR3 has 14 amino acids. Deletions cut 4 bases from V and 8 bases from J, with 17 bases between. For the CDR3, the DNA is TGTGCCAGCAGTTATGACCCTTATGACGGCGGCTACACCTTC. It specifies CASSYDPYDGGYTF.

The V call is TRBV12-5, the J call TRBJ2-2, with TRBD1 matching 8 bases. This CDR3 region has 13 residues. V lost 5 bases and J lost 7; bases outside the gene matches: 3. Germline V gene lookup returns CDR1 LGHNT and CDR2 FRNRAP. CDR3 DNA: TGTGCTAGTGGTGCAGGGGGCGACGGGGAGCTGTTTTTT. Protein product: CASGAGGDGELFF. The complete variable domain, with remaining parts taken from reference TRBV12-5 and TRBJ2-2, reads DARVTQTPRHKVTEMGQEVTMRCQPILGHNTVFWYRQTMMQGLELLAYFRNRAPLDDSGMPKDRFSAEMPDATLATLKIQPSEPRDSAVYFCASGAGGDGELFFGEGSRLTVL.

The rearrangement uses TRBV28 and TRBJ2-1; D possibly corresponds to TRBD2 (5 bases). Looked up from germline, CDR1 is MDHEN and CDR2 is SYDVKM. This CDR3 comprises 13 residues. V dropped 8 bases and J dropped 3 bases, with 11 bases sitting between them. The CDR3 here is CASGSGNYNEQFF. CDR3 coding DNA: TGTGCCAGCGGCTCCGGGAACTACAATGAGCAGTTCTTC. Full variable domain (missing parts from reference TRBV28 and TRBJ2-1): DVKVTQSSRYLVKRTGEKVFLECVQDMDHENMFWYRQDPGLGLRLIYFSYDVKMKEKGDIPEGYSVSREKKERFSLILESASTNQTSMYLCASGSGNYNEQFFGPGTRLTVL.

This CDR3 is CASSLTLSYEQYF. In DNA form, the CDR3 reads TGCGCCAGCAGCTTAACACTCTCCTACGAGCAGTACTTC. The V gene is TRBV5-1, the J gene TRBJ2-7; D unresolved. The V and J ends lost 2 bases and 0 bases respectively, with 6 bases between them. Germline loops: CDR1 SGHRS, CDR2 YFSETQ. The CDR3 has 13 amino acids. The complete variable domain, with remaining parts taken from reference TRBV5-1 and TRBJ2-7, reads KAGVTQTPRYLIKTRGQQVTLSCSPISGHRSVSWYQQTPGQGLQFLFEYFSETQRNKGNFPGRFSGRQFSNSRSEMNVSTLELGDSALYLCASSLTLSYEQYFGPGTRLTVT.

The gene calls are TRBV7-2 and TRBJ2-1; 9 positions match TRBD2. The CDR3 covers 15 residues. Germline lookup yields CDR1 SGHTA and CDR2 FQGNSA. The V and J ends lost 4 bases and 6 bases, in that order; junction bases with no gene match: 7. The CDR3 coding sequence is TGTGCCAGCAGCTCCTCCGGGACTAGCCCCAATGAGCAGTTCTTC. Protein product: CASSSSGTSPNEQFF.

The V gene is TRBV29-1, the J gene TRBJ2-3; D might be TRBD1 or TRBD2, each matching 5 bases. Trimming took 6 bases from V and 4 from J, leaving 14 bases between them. CDR3 length: 13 residues. Germline values: CDR1 SQVTM, CDR2 ANQGSEA. DNA for the CDR3: TGCAGCGTCGGGACCTTCATGGCAGATACGCAGTATTTT. This encodes CSVGTFMADTQYF.

This clone was seen just once. This sequence joins TRBV6-6 and TRBJ1-6, with D hard to call. The germline CDR1 and CDR2 sequences are MNHNY and SVGAGI (reference sequence). This CDR3 has 15 residues. V was cut by 1 base and J by 2 bases, with 6 bases left in between. CDR3 DNA: TGTGCCAGCAGTTACTACGAGACCTATAATTCACCCCTCCACTTT. Amino acid sequence: CASSYYETYNSPLHF.

This clone is a singleton in its sample. This sample includes further DNA sequences coding for the same CDR3. The J gene is TRBJ1-1, the V gene TRBV7-2, with D unresolved. Per germline, CDR1 SGHTA and CDR2 FQGNSA. This CDR3 has 11 residues. Trimming cost V 5 bases and J 5 bases, with 6 bases left between them. CDR3 coding DNA: TGTGCCAGCAGCCGAGGGACTGAAGCTTTCTTT. This gives the protein CASSRGTEAFF.

This clone was detected once. The gene calls are TRBV18 and TRBJ2-7, with D perhaps matching TRBD1 or TRBD2 (5 bases each). V lost 3 bases to trimming and J lost 11 bases, with 20 bases between them. The CDR3 covers 14 residues. From germline, CDR1 is KGHSH and CDR2 LQKENI. CDR3 bases: TGTGCCAGCTCACCCGGGACGCCACCCGCTATCGAGTACTTC. Its protein is CASSPGTPPAIEYF.

The V call is TRBV19, the J call TRBJ2-7; D may be TRBD1 (7 bases). From germline, CDR1 is LNHDA and CDR2 SQIVND (reference sequence). CDR3 length: 11 amino acids. V lost 7 bases and J lost 7, with 11 bases in between. CDR3 DNA: TGTGCCAGTACTGCAGGGGGGGAGCAGTACTTC. Its protein is CASTAGGEQYF.

The chain is built from TRBV9 and TRBJ1-3, with D uncertain. CDR1 is SGDLS and CDR2 is YYNGEE in the germline V gene. The ends were cut back, 2 bases at V and 0 bases at J, with 9 bases in the middle. CDR3 length equals 15 residues. The CDR3 DNA is TGTGCCAGCAGCGTTGGGTATAGCTCTGGAAACACCATATATTTT. Protein: CASSVGYSSGNTIYF.

V and J are TRBV28 and TRBJ1-2; TRBD1 matches at 8 bases. Germline values: CDR1 MDHEN, CDR2 SYDVKM. V shed 1 base and J 8 bases; nucleotides not matched to a gene: 6. CDR3 size: 14 residues. Here the CDR3 DNA reads TGTGCCAGCAGTTTATACAGGGGGATAGTCGGCTACACCTTC. It encodes CASSLYRGIVGYTF.

The chain uses TRBV18 and TRBJ1-4, with D unresolved. The length of the CDR3 is 15 residues. The germline CDR1 and CDR2 sequences are KGHSH and LQKENI. With 0 bases removed from V and 3 bases from J, the gap between germline ends came to 8 bases. The CDR3 DNA reads TGTGCCAGCTCACCACCCGGGTCTCCTAATGAAAAACTGTTTTTT. Translating gives CASSPPGSPNEKLFF.

The chain uses TRBV9 and TRBJ1-2; D ambiguous. This CDR3 region has 14 residues. Germline V gene data show CDR1 as SGDLS and CDR2 as YYNGEE. Deletions cut 4 bases from V and 3 bases from J, with 13 bases between. CDR3 nucleotide sequence: TGTGCCAGCAGCCCCGCCGGGCTGGACTATGGCTACACCTTC. Translated, it gives CASSPAGLDYGYTF.

This clone was found once. This chain uses TRBV7-3 with TRBJ2-1; D gene ambiguous. The CDR3 length is 14 residues. Trimming shortened V by 2 bases and J by 13 bases, and 18 bases separated the two germline ends. Looked up from germline, CDR1 is SGHTA and CDR2 is FQGTGA. The CDR3 here is CASSLSGARNTQFF. The CDR3 DNA is TGTGCCAGCAGCTTATCTGGCGCCAGGAACACACAGTTCTTC. Full variable domain (rest looked up from reference TRBV7-3 and TRBJ2-1): GAGVSQTPSNKVTEKGKYVELRCDPISGHTALYWYRQSLGQGPEFLIYFQGTGAADDSGLPNDRFFAVRPEGSVSTLKIQRTERGDSAVYLCASSLSGARNTQFFGPGTRLTVL.

The chain is built from TRBV10-3 and TRBJ1-3, with no clear D. V lost 1 base and J 0 bases, leaving 7 bases between the germline ends. The CDR3 totals 15 residues. Germline V gene lookup returns CDR1 ENHRY and CDR2 SYGVKD. CDR3 sequence (DNA): TGTGCCATCAGTGAGTTTGTCATCTCTGGAAACACCATATATTTT. Its protein is CAISEFVISGNTIYF.

The chain is built from TRBV27 and TRBJ1-2; 9 bases agree with TRBD1. This CDR3 spans 14 amino acids. Germline V lookup: CDR1 MNHEY, CDR2 SMNVEV (reference sequence). Germline trimming cut 6 bases from V and 5 bases from J; bases unmatched to any gene: 7. The CDR3 spells CASRPSGQGYGYTF. CDR3 DNA: TGTGCCAGCAGGCCCTCGGGACAGGGTTATGGCTACACCTTC.

This clone was observed a handful of times. Within the sample, other DNA sequences also encode this same CDR3. V and J are TRBV11-2 and TRBJ1-5, with D unresolved. V was pared by 3 bases and J by 5 bases, with 5 bases between. From germline, CDR1 is SGHAT and CDR2 FQNNGV. CDR3 length: 12 residues. The CDR3 DNA sequence: TGTGCCAGCAGCTTTGTGGATCAGCCCCAGCATTTT. Translating gives CASSFVDQPQHF.

This sequence joins TRBV5-4 and TRBJ2-1; TRBD2 agrees at 12 bases. The CDR3 covers 14 residues. Germline V gene lookup returns CDR1 SGHNT and CDR2 YYREEE (reference sequence). Trimming at V came to 4 bases and at J to 7 bases, leaving 3 bases not matched to a gene. The chain's CDR3 is CASSGLAGSNEQFF. Here the CDR3 DNA reads TGTGCCAGCAGCGGACTAGCGGGAAGTAATGAGCAGTTCTTC.

V gene TRBV5-1 combines with J gene TRBJ1-2; possible D gene TRBD1, 5 bases. The CDR3 contains 16 residues. V lost 0 bases and J lost 2, with 14 bases in between. Germline V gene data show CDR1 as SGHRS and CDR2 as YFSETQ. The CDR3 sequence is CASSLEGLSGNYGYTF. CDR3 sequence (DNA): TGCGCCAGCAGCTTGGAGGGACTGAGTGGGAACTATGGCTACACCTTC.

The sample holds one count of this clone. The chain carries TRBV6-5 and TRBJ1-3; 9 nucleotides agree with TRBD1. CDR1 is MNHEY and CDR2 is SVGAGI in the germline V gene. CDR3 size: 14 residues. V trimming: 7 bases; J trimming: 2 bases; junction bases outside the gene matches: 3. The CDR3 protein is CASIGQGTGNTIYF. The CDR3 nucleotides are TGTGCCAGCATTGGACAGGGGACTGGAAACACCATATATTTT.